This entry describes one T cell receptor (delta chain). By how much of the sample it makes up, this clone is large (0.1 to 1%). This clone's antigen is unknown. The record has no base qualities; no much larger clone is one base away. This entry comes from a study of fetal and pediatric gammadelta thymocytes (dated by TCRdb to the early 2020s). With respect to the entire study: Previously published data and newly generated, unpublished data were combined in the bulk gammadelta thymocyte repertoires, which were used to strengthen a single-cell study of gammadelta thymocyte development. A total of around 10 subjects, comprising 3 fetal thymus donors and 7 pediatric thymus donors, were covered by the bulk gammadelta thymocyte repertoire set. Bulk gammadelta thymocyte repertoires combined previously published data (refs 27,28) with unpublished data. Bulk TCR repertoire data were added to increase subject numbers and strengthen the CDR3 publicity analysis. General study outcomes and caveats: Compared with post-natal repertoires, fetal gammadelta thymocyte repertoires had previously been reported to be enriched for TRDV2, TRGV8 and TRGV9 usage, low N additions and public CDR3s.

CDR1 and CDR2 are drawn from the germline V gene: GEAIGNYY, EKD. V is trimmed back by 0 bases and J by 0 bases, and the junction contains 5 bases that no gene match accounts for. The CDR3 measures 18 amino acids from cysteine to phenylalanine. Only CDR3 DNA remains: 54 bases, in frame from the first base. This sample was sequenced with an Illumina MiSeq. On the authors' methods: To analyze publicity, the Vgamma9Vdelta2 and nonVgamma9Vdelta2 bulk CDR3 files from each subject were merged so that every subject had one combined repertoire. Using base R and dplyr, CDR3 publicity was scored on a scale from 0 to 19 by checking each amino acid sequence across 9 single-cell datasets and 10 to 11 bulk repertoires. TCRdb reprocessed the public data with the CATT caller; entries with the same nucleotide sequence were combined afterwards. The V and J calls here are based on TCRdb, not the publication. The sample table records roughly 620 delta-chain clones; 33% of these occur just once. Of the sample, 15% to 25% is held by the ten largest clones.

Thymocytes were stained with Zombie NIR viability dye and antibodies against CD3 (UCHT1), TCRgammadelta (11F2), TCRVgamma9 (IMMU360) and TCRVdelta2 (IMMU389). From human fetal and pediatric thymuses, sorted Vgamma9Vdelta2 and nonVgamma9Vdelta2 gammadelta thymocytes were used to generate bulk TRD and TRG CDR3 repertoires separately. Pediatric thymus tissue was obtained in Belgium from children undergoing cardiac surgery. The ages of the pediatric thymus donors in the study ranged between roughly 1 and 11 years. Thymic cell suspensions were made from fetal and post-natal thymuses as previously described. Cells that were CD3+ gammadeltaTCR+ Vgamma9+ Vdelta2+ were sorted as Vgamma9Vdelta2 thymocytes. A FACS Aria III cell sorter (BD Biosciences) was used for cell sorting.

The sequence joins TRDV2 to TRDJ2; 11 bases in the junction line up with TRDD3. The receptor was derived from a child who underwent cardiac surgery and was recorded as healthy. The sequencing input was Vgamma9Vdelta2 gamma-delta T cells from the thymus. What the cell subset or site label conveys for this sample: sorted CD3+gammadeltaTCR+Vgamma9+Vdelta2+ thymocytes. The DNA sequence reads TGTGCCTGTGACACCTTACTGGGGGATATGGCTTTGACAGCACAACTCTTCTTT. Its coded protein is CACDTLLGDMALTAQLFF.